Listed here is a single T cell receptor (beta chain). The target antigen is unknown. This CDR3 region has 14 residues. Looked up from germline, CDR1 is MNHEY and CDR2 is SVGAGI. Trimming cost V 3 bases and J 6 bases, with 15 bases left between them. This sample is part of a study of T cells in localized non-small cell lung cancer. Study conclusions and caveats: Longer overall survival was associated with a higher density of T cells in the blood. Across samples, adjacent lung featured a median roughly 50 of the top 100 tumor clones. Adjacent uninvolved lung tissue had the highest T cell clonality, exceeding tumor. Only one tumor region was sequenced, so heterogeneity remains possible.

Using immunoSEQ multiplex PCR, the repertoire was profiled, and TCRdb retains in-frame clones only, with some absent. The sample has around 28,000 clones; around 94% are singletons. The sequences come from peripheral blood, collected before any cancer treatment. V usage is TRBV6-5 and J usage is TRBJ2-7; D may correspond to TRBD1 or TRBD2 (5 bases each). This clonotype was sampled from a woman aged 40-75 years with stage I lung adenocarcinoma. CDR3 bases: TGTGCCAGCAGTTATGGGACCCCCTCCGGCGAGCAGTACTTC. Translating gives CASSYGTPSGEQYF.